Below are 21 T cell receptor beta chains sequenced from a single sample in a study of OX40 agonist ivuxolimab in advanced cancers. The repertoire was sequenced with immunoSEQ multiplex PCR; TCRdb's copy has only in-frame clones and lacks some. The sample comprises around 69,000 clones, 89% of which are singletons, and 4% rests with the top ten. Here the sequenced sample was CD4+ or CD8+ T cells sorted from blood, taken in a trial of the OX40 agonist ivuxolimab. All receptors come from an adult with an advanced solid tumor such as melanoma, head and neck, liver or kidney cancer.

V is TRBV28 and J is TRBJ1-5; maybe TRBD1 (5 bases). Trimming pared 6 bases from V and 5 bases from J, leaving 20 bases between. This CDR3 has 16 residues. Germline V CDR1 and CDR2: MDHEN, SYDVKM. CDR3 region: CASSPGPSQVDQPQHF. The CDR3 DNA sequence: TGTGCCAGCAGCCCAGGGCCCTCCCAGGTTGATCAGCCCCAGCATTTT.

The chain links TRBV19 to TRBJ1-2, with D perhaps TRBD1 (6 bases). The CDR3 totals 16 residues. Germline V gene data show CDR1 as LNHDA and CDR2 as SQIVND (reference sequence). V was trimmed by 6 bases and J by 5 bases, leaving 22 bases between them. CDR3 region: CASSHRAQGVGYGYTF. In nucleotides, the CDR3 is TGTGCCAGTAGCCATAGGGCACAGGGAGTGGGTTATGGCTACACCTTC.

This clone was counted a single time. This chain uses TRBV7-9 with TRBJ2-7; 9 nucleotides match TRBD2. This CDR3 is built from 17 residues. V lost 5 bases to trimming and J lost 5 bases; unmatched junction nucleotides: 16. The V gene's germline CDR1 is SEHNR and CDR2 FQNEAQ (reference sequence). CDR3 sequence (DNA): TGTGCCAGCAGCACCTTGGGGGGCGGGAGGGCTAACGACGAGCAGTACTTC. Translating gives CASSTLGGGRANDEQYF.

The CDR3 DNA reads as TGTGCCAGCAGCGTAGAGGGACTAGCACTTGAGCAGTTCTTC. As protein: CASSVEGLALEQFF. V and J are TRBV9 and TRBJ2-1, with 9 positions matching TRBD2. The germline V gene encodes CDR1 SGDLS and CDR2 YYNGEE. The CDR3 consists of 14 residues. V gave up 0 bases and J gave up 9 bases; unmatched junction bases: 4.

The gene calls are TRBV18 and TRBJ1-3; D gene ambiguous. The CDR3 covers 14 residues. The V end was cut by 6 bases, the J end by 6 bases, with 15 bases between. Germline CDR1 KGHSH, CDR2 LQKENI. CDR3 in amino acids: CASSPSGKENTIYF. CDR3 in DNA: TGTGCCAGCTCCCCTAGCGGGAAAGAAAACACCATATATTTT.

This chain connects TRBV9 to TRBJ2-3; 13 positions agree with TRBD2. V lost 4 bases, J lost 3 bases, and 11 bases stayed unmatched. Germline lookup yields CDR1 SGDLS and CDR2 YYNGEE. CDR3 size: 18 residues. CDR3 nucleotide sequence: TGTGCCAGCAGCCCCCGGACTAGCGGGAGCATGGGGACAGATACGCAGTATTTT. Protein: CASSPRTSGSMGTDTQYF.

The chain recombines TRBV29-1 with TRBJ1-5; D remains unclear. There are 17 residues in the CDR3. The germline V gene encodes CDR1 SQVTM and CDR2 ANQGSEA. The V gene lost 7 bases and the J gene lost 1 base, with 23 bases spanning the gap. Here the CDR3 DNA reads TGCAGCGCACACACCGGGAACGACTTAGGAAGCAATCAGCCCCAGCATTTT. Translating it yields CSAHTGNDLGSNQPQHF.

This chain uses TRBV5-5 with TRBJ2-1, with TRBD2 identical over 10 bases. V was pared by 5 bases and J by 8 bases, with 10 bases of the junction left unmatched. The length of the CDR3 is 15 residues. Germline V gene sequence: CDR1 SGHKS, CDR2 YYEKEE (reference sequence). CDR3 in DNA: TGTGCCAGCAGGGACCTGGGACTAGCGAGCCATGAGCAGTTCTTC. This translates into CASRDLGLASHEQFF.

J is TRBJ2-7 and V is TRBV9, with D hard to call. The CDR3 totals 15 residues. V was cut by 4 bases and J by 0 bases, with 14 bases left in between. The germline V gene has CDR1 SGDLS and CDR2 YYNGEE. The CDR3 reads CASSQDARPSYEQYF. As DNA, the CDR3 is TGTGCCAGCAGCCAGGATGCAAGGCCCTCCTACGAGCAGTACTTC.

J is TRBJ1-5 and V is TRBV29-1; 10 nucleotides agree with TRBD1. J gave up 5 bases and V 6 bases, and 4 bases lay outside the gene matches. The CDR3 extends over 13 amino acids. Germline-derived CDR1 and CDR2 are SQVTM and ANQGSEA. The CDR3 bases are TGCAGCGTGGGACAGGGGTGGGATCAGCCCCAGCATTTT. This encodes CSVGQGWDQPQHF.

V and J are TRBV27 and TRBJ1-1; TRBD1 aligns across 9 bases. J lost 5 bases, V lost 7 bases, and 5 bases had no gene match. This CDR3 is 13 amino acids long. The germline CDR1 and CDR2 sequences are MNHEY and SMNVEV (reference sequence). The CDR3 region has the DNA TGTGCCAGCACCACAGGGGGCCGGACTGAAGCTTTCTTT. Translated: CASTTGGRTEAFF.

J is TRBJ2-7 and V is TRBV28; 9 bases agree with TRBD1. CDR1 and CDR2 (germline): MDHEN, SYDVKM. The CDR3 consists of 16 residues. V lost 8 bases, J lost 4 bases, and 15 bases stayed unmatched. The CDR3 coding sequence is TGTGCCAGCTCCGTTACATGGGGACAGGGTATATACGAGCAGTACTTC. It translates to CASSVTWGQGIYEQYF.

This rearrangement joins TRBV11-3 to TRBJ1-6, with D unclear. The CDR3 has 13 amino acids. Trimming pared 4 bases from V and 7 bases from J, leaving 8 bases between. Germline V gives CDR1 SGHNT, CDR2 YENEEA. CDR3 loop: CASSSRGNSPLHF. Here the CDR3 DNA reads TGTGCCAGCAGCTCCCGAGGGAATTCACCCCTCCACTTT.

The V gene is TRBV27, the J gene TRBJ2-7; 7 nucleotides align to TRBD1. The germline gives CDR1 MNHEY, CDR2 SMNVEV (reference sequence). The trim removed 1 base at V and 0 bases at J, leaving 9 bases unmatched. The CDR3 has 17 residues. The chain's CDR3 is CASSLWGSGTVSYEQYF. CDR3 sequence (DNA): TGTGCCAGCAGTTTATGGGGATCCGGGACAGTCTCCTACGAGCAGTACTTC.

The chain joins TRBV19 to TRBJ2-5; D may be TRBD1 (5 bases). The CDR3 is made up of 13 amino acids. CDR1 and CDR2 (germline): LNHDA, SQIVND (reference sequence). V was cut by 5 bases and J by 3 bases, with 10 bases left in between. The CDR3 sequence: CASSLGREETQYF. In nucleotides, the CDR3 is TGTGCCAGTAGTCTGGGCAGGGAAGAGACCCAGTACTTC.

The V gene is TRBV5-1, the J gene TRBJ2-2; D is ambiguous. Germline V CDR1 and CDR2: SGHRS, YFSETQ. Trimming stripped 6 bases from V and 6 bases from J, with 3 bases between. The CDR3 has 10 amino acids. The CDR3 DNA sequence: TGCGCCAGCAAGGCCGGGGAGCTGTTTTTT. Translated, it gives CASKAGELFF.

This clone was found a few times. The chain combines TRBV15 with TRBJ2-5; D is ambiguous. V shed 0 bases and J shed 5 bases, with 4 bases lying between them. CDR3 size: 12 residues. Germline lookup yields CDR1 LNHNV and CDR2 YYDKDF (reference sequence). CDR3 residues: CATSRDVETQYF. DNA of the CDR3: TGTGCCACCAGCAGAGACGTGGAGACCCAGTACTTC.

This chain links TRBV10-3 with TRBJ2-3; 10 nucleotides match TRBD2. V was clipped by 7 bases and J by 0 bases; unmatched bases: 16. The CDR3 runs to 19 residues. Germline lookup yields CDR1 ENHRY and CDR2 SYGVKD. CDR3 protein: CAINAARSGRPTSTDTQYF. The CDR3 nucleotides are TGTGCCATCAATGCCGCCCGTAGCGGGAGGCCGACTAGCACAGATACGCAGTATTTT.

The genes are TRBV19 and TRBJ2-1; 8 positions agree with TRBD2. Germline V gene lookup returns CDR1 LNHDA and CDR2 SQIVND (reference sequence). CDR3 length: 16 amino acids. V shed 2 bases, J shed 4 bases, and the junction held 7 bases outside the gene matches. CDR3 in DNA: TGTGCCAGTAGTATAAGGGGTAGCGGGAAATACAATGAGCAGTTCTTC. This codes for CASSIRGSGKYNEQFF.

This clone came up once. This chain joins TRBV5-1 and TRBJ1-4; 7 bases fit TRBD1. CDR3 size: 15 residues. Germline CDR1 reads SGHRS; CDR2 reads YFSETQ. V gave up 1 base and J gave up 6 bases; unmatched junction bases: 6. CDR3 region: CASSLKGTDYEKLFF. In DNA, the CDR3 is TGCGCCAGCAGCTTGAAAGGGACAGATTATGAAAAACTGTTTTTT.

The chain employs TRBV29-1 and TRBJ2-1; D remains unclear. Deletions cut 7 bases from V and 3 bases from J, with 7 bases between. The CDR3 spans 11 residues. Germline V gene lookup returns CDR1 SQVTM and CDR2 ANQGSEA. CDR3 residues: CSAELYNEQFF. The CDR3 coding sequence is TGCAGCGCTGAGCTCTACAATGAGCAGTTCTTC.